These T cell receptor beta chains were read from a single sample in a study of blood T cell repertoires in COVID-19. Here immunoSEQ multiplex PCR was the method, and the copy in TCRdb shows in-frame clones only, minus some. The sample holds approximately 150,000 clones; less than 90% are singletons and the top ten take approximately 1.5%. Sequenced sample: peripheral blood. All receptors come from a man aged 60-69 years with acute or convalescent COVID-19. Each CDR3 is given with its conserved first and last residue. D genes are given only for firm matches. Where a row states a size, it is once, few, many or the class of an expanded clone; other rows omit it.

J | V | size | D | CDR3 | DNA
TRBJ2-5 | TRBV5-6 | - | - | CASSSGLNQETQYF | TGTGCCAGCAGCTCTGGACTGAACCAAGAGACCCAGTACTTC
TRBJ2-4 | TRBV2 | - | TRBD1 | CASSEWDRVVQYF | TGTGCCAGCAGTGAATGGGACAGGGTGGTTCAGTACTTC
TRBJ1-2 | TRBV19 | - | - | CASSYREGGYTF | TGTGCCAGTAGTTACAGGGAAGGGGGCTACACCTTC
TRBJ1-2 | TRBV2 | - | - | CASSEGGTSYGYTF | TGTGCCAGCAGTGAAGGCGGGACCTCCTATGGCTACACCTTC
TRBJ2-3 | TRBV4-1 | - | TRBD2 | CASSRVSGVNTDTQYF | TGCGCCAGCAGCCGAGTTAGCGGGGTAAATACAGATACGCAGTATTTT
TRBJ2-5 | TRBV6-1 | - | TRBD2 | CASMERGQETQYF | TGTGCCAGCATGGAGCGGGGGCAAGAGACCCAGTACTTC
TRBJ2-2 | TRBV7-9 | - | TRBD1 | CASSLTGGGTGELFF | TGTGCCAGCAGCCTCACAGGGGGTGGCACCGGGGAGCTGTTTTTT
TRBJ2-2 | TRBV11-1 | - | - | CASSQRPFGGELFF | TGTGCCAGCAGCCAGCGACCTTTCGGCGGGGAGCTGTTTTTT
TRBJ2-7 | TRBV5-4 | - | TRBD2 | CASSPGVLAGSQYF | TGTGCCAGCAGCCCCGGGGTACTAGCGGGATCGCAGTACTTC
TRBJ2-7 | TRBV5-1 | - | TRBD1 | CASSLVVGTGAYEQYF | TGCGCCAGCAGCTTGGTGGTTGGGACAGGAGCCTACGAGCAGTACTTC
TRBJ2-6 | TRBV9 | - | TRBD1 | CASSVGTGATGANVLTF | TGTGCCAGCAGCGTGGGGACAGGGGCTACTGGGGCCAACGTCCTGACTTTC
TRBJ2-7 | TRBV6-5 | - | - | CASKDPGTTTYEQYF | TGTGCCAGCAAAGATCCCGGGACAACGACCTACGAGCAGTACTTC
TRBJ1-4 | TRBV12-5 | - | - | CASGLVGGSNEKLFF | TGTGCTAGTGGTTTGGTCGGGGGGTCTAATGAAAAACTGTTTTTT
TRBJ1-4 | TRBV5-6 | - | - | CASSWGVATNEKLFF | TGTGCCAGCAGCTGGGGGGTTGCAACTAATGAAAAACTGTTTTTT
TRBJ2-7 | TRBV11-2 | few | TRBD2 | CASSFGIAGSPGYEQYF | TGTGCCAGCAGCTTCGGTATAGCGGGATCACCTGGATACGAGCAGTACTTC
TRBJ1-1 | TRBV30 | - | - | CAWIRGTEAFF | TGTGCCTGGATCCGAGGCACTGAAGCTTTCTTT
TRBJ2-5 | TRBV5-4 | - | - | CASSERGETQYF | TGTGCCAGCAGCGAAAGAGGGGAGACCCAGTACTTC
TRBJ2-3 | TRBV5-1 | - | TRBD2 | CASRPNLAGSSTDTQYF | TGCGCCAGCAGACCGAACTTAGCGGGGTCTAGCACAGATACGCAGTATTTT
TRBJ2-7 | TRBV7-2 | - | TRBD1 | CASSLVGTGPYEQYF | TGTGCCAGCAGCTTAGTGGGGACAGGCCCCTACGAGCAGTACTTC
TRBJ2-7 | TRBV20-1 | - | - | CSASQGYEQYF | TGCAGTGCTAGTCAGGGGTACGAGCAGTACTTC
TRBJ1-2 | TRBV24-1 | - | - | CATSDFSLRGGYTF | TGTGCCACCAGTGATTTTAGCCTCCGCGGTGGCTACACCTTC
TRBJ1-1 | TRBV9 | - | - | CASSPGRRGTEAFF | TGTGCCAGCAGCCCGGGCCGGAGGGGCACTGAAGCTTTCTTT
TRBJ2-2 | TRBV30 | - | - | CAWTNFGELFF | TGTGCCTGGACTAACTTCGGGGAGCTGTTTTTT
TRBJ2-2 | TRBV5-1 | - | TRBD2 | CASSLTASGTGELFF | TGCGCCAGCAGCTTGACGGCTAGCGGGACCGGGGAGCTGTTTTTT
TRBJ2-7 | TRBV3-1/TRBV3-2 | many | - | CASSQDPASYYEQYF | TGTGCCAGCAGCCAAGACCCCGCAAGCTATTACGAGCAGTACTTC
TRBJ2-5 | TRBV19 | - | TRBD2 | CASSFFSGGGIQETQYF | TGTGCCAGTAGTTTTTTCTCGGGGGGGGGTATCCAAGAGACCCAGTACTTC